The present entry profiles one T cell receptor beta chain with its context. Its target is unknown. Samples were collected from each patient before treatment and during treatment. Each patient gave between 1 and 8 of them in total. This entry is derived from a study of PD-L1 blockade in urothelial cancer. Whole-study findings and limits: Enhanced expansion of tumor-associated blood clones at 3 weeks characterized durable-benefit patients.

Assay: immunoSEQ multiplex PCR; the TCRdb copy retains only in-frame clones and omits some. Of approximately 80,000 clones listed, about four fifths are singletons. Per the germline V gene, CDR1 is MNHEY and CDR2 is SVGAGI. The CDR3 is 12 residues long. The J segment lost 5 bases and the V segment lost 6 bases, leaving 3 bases of the junction unmatched. This material consisted of PBMCs, taken around atezolizumab (anti-PD-L1) treatment. The receptor comes from a man in his 70s with urothelial cancer. V gene TRBV6-5 combines with J gene TRBJ1-2, with TRBD1 matching 7 bases. CDR3 in amino acids: CASRLTGYGYTF. CDR3 coding DNA: TGTGCCAGCAGGCTGACAGGGTATGGCTACACCTTC.